This entry describes one T cell receptor (beta chain). The antigen remains undetermined. This specimen comes from a study of shared clonotypes between healthy human individuals. Study-wide background: Per donor, CD8 memory used one plate, CD8 naive used two, CD4 memory used three and CD4 naive used three.

Study results and limitations: Among donors, clonotype sharing was expected to be affected by sequencing depth.

Donors included only healthy HIV-negative adults lacking recent acute infections or vaccinations. The germline V and J ends were trimmed by 2 bases and 5 bases, with 16 bases remaining between them. The CDR3 loop spans 15 amino acids. Germline V lookup: CDR1 SGHNT, CDR2 YYREEE (reference sequence). Measured with immunoSEQ multiplex PCR; TCRdb has only the in-frame clones, and not every one. The sample consists of 1.6 million or so clones, over 95% of them appearing once. The chain uses TRBV5-4 and TRBJ2-5; D is unclear. The TCR originated in a man aged 30-40 years in good health. What was sequenced was naive CD4+ T cells sorted from blood. Subset reported: CD45RA+ positively selected. The CDR3 nucleotides read TGTGCCAGCAGCTTTCCGGCGTTGTTAGGGGAGACCCAGTACTTC. It translates to CASSFPALLGETQYF.